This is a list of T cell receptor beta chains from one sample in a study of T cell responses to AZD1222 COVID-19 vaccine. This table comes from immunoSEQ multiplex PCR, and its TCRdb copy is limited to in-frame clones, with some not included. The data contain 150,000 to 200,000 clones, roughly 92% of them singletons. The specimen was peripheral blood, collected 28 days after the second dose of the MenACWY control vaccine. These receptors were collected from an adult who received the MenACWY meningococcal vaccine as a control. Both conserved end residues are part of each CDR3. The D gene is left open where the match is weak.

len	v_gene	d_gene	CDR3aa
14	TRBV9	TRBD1	CASSVTGDTDTQYF
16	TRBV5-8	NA	CASSLGTLAGFAEAFF
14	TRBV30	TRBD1	CAWRDRGRNTEAFF
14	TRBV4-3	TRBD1	CASSQETGVETQYF
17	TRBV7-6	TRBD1	CASSRIGTGLTNEKLFF
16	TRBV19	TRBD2	CASSITSGRWYNEQFF
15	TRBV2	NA	CASSASRLGPYEQYF
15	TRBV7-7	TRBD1	CASSLGTGVYNEQFF
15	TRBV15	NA	CATSRDRPGANVLTF
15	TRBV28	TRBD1	CASREDRGPTYEQYF
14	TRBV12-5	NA	CASGLGGGAGGYTF
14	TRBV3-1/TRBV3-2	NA	CASSSPGLGYEQYF
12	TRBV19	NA	CASSIGDYGYTF
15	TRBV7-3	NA	CASSSQGVSGETQYF
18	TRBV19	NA	CASKWDHRGYTSNQPQHF
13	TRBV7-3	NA	CASSFRESYEQYF
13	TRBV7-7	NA	CASSLSENTEAFF